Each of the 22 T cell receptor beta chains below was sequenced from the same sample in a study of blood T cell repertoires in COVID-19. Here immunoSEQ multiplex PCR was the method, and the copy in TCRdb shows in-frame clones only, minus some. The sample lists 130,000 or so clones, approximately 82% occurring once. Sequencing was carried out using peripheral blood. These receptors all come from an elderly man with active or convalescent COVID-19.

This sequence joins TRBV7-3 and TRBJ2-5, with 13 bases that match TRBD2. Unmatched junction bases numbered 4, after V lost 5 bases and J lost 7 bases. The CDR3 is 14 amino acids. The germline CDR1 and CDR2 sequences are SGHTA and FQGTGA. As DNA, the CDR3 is TGTGCCAGCAGCACTAGCGGGGGGGCCGGGACCCAGTACTTC. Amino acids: CASSTSGGAGTQYF.

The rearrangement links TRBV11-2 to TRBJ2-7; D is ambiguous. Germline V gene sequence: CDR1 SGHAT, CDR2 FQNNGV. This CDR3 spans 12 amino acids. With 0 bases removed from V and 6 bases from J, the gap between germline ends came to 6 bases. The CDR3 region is CASSLERVEQYF. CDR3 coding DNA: TGTGCCAGCAGCTTAGAACGAGTCGAGCAGTACTTC.

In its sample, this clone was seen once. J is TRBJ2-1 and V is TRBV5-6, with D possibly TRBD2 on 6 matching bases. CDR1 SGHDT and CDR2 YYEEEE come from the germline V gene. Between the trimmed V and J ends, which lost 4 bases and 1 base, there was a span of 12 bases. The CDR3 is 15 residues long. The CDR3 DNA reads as TGTGCCAGCAGCCGTTTAGCGGCTTCCTACAATGAGCAGTTCTTC. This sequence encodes CASSRLAASYNEQFF.

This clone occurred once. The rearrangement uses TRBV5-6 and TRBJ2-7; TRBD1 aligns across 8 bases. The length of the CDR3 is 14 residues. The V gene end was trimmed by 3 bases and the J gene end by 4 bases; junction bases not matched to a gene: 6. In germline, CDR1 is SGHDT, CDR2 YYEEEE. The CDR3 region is CASSSRTGIYEQYF. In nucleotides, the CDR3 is TGTGCCAGCAGCTCGCGGACAGGGATATACGAGCAGTACTTC.

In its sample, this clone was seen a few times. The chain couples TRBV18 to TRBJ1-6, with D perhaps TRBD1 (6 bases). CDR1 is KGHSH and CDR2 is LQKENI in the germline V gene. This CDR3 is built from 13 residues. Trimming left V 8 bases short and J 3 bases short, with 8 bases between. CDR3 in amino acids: CASGQSYNSPLHF. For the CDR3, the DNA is TGTGCCAGCGGACAGAGCTATAATTCACCCCTCCACTTT.

CDR3: CSASWGLNTEAFF. The CDR3 DNA is TGCAGTGCTAGTTGGGGCCTGAACACTGAAGCTTTCTTT. This sequence joins TRBV20-1 and TRBJ1-1, with a possible D match to TRBD1 (5 bases). CDR1 and CDR2 (germline): DFQATT, SNEGSKA (reference sequence). This CDR3 spans 13 amino acids. V was shortened by 3 bases and J by 0 bases, with 8 bases between the two germline ends.

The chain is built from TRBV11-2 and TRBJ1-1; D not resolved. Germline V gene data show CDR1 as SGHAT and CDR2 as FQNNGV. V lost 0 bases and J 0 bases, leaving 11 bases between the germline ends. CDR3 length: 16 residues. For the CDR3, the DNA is TGTGCCAGCAGCTTAGATCCGGGATCCCTGAACACTGAAGCTTTCTTT. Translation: CASSLDPGSLNTEAFF.

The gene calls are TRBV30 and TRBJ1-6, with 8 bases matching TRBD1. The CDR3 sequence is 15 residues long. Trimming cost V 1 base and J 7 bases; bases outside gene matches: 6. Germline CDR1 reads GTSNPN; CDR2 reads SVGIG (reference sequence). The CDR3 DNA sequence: TGTGCCTGGAGTGCACAGGGGGTCCTGAATTCACCCCTCCACTTT. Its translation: CAWSAQGVLNSPLHF.

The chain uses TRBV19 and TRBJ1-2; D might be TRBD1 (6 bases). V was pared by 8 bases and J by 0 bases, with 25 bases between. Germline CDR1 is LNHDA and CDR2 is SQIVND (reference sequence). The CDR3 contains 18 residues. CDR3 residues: CASWDMSRRGAANYGYTF. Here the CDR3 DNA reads TGTGCCAGTTGGGATATGAGTCGCAGGGGTGCGGCTAACTATGGCTACACCTTC.

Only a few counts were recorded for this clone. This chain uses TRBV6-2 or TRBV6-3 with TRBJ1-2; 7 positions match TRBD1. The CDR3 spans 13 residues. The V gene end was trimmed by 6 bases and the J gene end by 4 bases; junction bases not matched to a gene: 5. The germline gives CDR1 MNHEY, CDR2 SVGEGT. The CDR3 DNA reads TGTGCCAGCAGCTCCCGGGACAGCTATGGCTACACCTTC. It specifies CASSSRDSYGYTF.

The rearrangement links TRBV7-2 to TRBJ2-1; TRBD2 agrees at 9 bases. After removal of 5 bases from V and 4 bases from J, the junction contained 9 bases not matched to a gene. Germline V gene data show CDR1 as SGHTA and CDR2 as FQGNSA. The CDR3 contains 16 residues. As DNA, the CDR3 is TGTGCCAGCAGCCCGACGGGGCGGGGGGGGTACAATGAGCAGTTCTTC. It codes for CASSPTGRGGYNEQFF.

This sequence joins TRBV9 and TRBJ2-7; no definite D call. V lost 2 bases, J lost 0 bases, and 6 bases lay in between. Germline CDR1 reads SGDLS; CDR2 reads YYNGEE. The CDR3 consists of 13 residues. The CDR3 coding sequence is TGTGCCAGCAGCGTTGGGCCCTCCTACGAGCAGTACTTC. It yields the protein CASSVGPSYEQYF.

CDR3 bases: TGCGCCAGCGGTGGGCAGGGAATAGTCCCTGGTGAACTGTTTTTT. Protein: CASGGQGIVPGELFF. The chain employs TRBV4-3 and TRBJ1-4; possible D gene TRBD1, 5 bases. CDR3 length: 15 residues. The V end lost 8 bases, the J end lost 12 bases, and 25 bases lay between the germline ends. Germline CDR1 reads LGHNA; CDR2 reads YSLEER.

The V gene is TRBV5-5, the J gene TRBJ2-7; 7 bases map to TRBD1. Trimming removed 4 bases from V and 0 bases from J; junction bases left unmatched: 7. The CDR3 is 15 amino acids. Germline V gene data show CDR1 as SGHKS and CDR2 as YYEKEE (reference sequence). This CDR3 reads CASSPRQGISYEQYF. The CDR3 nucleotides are TGTGCCAGCAGCCCCCGACAGGGCATCTCCTACGAGCAGTACTTC.

CDR3 residues: CASSLQGDDSPLHF. Written as DNA, the CDR3 is TGTGCCAGCAGCCTACAGGGCGATGATTCACCCCTCCACTTT. The rearrangement links TRBV6-6 to TRBJ1-6; a possible D gene is TRBD1 (6 bases). CDR3 size: 14 residues. Per germline, CDR1 MNHNY and CDR2 SVGAGI (reference sequence). V gave up 6 bases and J gave up 8 bases, with 14 bases separating them.

The CDR3 loop reads CASSPSMGQAAIDEQFF. CDR3 nucleotides: TGTGCCAGCTCACCCTCAATGGGACAGGCGGCTATCGATGAGCAGTTCTTC. The chain recombines TRBV18 with TRBJ2-1; 8 positions match TRBD1. CDR1 and CDR2 (germline): KGHSH, LQKENI. V was pared by 3 bases and J by 8 bases, with 15 bases of the junction left unmatched. This CDR3 contains 17 residues.

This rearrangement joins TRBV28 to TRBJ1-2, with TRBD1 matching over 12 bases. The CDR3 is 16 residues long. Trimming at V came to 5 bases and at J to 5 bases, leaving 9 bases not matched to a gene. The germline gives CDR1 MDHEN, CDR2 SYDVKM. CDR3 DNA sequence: TGTGCCAGCAGTGGGGGGGGACAGGGGGCCCATTATGGCTACACCTTC. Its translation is CASSGGGQGAHYGYTF.

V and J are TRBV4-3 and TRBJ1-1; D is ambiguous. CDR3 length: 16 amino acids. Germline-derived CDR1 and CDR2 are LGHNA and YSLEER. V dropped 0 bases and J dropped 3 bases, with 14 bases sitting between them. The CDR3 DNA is TGCGCCAGCAGCCAAGATCCGGTCCCGAGCGACACTGAAGCTTTCTTT. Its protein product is CASSQDPVPSDTEAFF.

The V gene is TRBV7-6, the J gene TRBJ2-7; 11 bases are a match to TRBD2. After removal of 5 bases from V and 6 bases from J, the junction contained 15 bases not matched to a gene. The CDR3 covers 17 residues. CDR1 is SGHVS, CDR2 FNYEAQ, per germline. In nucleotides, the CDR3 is TGTGCCAGCAGCGCCTCGACTAGCGGGGAGCCTCCCGGCGAGCAGTACTTC. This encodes CASSASTSGEPPGEQYF.

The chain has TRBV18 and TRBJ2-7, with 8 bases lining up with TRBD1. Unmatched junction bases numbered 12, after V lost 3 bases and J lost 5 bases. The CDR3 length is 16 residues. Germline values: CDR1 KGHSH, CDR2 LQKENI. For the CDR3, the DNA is TGTGCCAGCTCACCCGTCGCGTGGCAGGGGGCCCACGAGCAGTACTTC. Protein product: CASSPVAWQGAHEQYF.

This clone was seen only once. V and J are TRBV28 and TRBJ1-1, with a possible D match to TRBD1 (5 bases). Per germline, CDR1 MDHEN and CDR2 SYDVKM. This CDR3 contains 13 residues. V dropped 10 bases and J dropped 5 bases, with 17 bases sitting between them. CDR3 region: CATRGAMGTEAFF. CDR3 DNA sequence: TGTGCCACCAGAGGGGCGATGGGGACTGAAGCTTTCTTT.

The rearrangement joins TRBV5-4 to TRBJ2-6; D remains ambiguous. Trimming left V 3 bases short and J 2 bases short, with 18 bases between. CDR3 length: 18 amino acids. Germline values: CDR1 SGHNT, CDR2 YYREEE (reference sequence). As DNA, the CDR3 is TGTGCCAGCAGCTCACCGACCAACGGTGGGCCTGGGGCCAACGTCCTGACTTTC. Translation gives CASSSPTNGGPGANVLTF.